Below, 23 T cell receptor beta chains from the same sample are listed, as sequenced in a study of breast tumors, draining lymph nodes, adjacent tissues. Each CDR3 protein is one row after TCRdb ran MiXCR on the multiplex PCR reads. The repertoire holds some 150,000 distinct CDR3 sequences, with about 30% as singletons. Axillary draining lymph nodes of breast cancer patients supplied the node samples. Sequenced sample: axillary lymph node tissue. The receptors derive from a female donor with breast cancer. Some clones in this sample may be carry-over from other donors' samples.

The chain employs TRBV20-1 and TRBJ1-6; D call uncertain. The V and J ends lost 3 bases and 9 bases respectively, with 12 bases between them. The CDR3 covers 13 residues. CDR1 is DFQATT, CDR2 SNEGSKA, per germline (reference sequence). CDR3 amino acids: CSASVGGPSPLHF. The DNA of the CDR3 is TGCAGTGCTAGTGTAGGTGGTCCTTCACCCCTCCACTTT.

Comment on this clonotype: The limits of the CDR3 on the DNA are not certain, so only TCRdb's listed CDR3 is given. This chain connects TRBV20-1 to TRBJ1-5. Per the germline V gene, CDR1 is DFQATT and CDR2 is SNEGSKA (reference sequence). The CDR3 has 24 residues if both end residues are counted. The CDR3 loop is CSDSGFYLCAWSPQGRVISQPQHF.

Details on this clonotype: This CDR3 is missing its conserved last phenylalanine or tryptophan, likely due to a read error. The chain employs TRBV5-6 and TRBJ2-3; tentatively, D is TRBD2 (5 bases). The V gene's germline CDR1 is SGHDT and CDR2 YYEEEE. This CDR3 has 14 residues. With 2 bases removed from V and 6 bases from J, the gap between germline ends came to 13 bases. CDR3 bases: TGTGCCAGCAGCTTAGATCGCCCGGGGGATACGCAGTATCTT. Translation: CASSLDRPGDTQYL.

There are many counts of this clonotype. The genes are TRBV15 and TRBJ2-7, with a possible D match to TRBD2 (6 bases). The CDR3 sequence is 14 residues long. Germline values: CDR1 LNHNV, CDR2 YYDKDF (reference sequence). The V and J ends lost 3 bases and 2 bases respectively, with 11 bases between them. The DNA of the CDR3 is TGTGCCACCAGCAGCGGGAGTGGGCCCTACGAGCAGTACTTC. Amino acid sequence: CATSSGSGPYEQYF.

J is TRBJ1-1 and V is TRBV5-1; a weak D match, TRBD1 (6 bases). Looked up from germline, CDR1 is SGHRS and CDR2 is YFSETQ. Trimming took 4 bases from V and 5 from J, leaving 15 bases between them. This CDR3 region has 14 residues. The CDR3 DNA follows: TGCGCCAGCAGCGGAACTCTACAGGGTACTGAAGCTTTCTTT. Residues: CASSGTLQGTEAFF.

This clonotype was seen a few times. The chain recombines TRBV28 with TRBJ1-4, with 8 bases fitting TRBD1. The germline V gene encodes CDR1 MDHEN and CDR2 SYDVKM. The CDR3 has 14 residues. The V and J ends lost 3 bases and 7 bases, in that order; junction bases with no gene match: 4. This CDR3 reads CASSLSGGGEKLFF. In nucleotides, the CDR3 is TGTGCCAGCAGTTTGTCAGGGGGCGGTGAAAAACTGTTTTTT.

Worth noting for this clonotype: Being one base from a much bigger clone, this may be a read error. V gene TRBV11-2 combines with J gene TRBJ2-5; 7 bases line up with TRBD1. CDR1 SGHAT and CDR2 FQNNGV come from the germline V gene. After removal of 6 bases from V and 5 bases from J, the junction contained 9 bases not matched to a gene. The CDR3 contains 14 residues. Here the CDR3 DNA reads TGTGCCAGCAGGACCACCAGGGGGTCGGAGACCCAGTACTTC. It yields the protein CASRTTRGSETQYF.

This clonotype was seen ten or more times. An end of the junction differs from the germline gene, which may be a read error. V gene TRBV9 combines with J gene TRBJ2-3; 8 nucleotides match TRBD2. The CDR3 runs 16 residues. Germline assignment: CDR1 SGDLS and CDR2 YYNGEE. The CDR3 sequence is CASSVGAGGTTDTQCF. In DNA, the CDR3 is TGTGCCAGCAGCGTAGGGGCGGGGGGTACTACAGATACGCAGTGTTTT.

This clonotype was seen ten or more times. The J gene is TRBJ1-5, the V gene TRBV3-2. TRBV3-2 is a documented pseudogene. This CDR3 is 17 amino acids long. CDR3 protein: CASSQDEGRDYREPQHF. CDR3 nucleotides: TGTGCCAGCAGCCAAGATGAGGGCAGGGATTATAGGGAGCCCCAGCATTTT.

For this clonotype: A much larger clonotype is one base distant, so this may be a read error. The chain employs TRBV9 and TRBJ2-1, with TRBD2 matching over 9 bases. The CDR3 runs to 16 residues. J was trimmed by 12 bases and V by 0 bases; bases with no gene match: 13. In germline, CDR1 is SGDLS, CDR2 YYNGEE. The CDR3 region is CASSVEAAGGRDAQFF. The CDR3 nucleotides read TGTGCCAGCAGCGTAGAGGCAGCGGGGGGCAGGGATGCGCAGTTCTTC.

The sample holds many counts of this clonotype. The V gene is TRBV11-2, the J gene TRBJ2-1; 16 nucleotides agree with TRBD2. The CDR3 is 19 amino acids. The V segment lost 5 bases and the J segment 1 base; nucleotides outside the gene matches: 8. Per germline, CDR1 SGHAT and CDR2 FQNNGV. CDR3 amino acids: CASSLGGLAGGRSYNEQFF. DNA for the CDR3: TGTGCCAGCAGCCTAGGGGGACTAGCGGGGGGGCGGTCCTACAATGAGCAGTTCTTC.

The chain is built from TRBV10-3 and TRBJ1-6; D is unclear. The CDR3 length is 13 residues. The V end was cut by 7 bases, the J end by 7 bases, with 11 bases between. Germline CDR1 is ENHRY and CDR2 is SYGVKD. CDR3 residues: CAIKGSGNSPLHF. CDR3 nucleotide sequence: TGTGCCATCAAGGGCAGTGGAAATTCACCCCTCCACTTT.

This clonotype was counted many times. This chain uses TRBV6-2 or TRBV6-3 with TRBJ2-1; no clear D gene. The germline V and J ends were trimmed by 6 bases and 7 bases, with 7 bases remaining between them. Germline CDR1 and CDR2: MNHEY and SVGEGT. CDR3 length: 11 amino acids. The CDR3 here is CASRIVNEQFF. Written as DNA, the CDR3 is TGTGCCAGCAGGATTGTGAATGAGCAGTTCTTC.

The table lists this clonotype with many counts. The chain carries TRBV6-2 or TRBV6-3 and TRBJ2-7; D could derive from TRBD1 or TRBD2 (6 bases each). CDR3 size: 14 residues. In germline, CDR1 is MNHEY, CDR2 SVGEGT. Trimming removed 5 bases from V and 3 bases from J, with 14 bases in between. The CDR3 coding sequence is TGTGCCAGCAGTCGCGGAGGGGGAGGCTACGAGCAGTACTTC. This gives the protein CASSRGGGGYEQYF.

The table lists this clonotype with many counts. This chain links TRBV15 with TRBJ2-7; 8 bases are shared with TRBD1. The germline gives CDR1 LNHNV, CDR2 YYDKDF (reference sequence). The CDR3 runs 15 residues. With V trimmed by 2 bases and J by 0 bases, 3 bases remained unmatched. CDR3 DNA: TGTGCCACCAGCAGATCCAGGGGGCTCTCCTACGAGCAGTACTTC. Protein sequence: CATSRSRGLSYEQYF.

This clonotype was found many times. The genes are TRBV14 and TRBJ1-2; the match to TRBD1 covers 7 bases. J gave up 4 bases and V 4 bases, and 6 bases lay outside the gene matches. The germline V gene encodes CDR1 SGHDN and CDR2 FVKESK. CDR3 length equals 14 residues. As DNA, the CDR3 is TGTGCCAGCAGCCCGGGACAGCCATCCTATGGCTACACCTTC. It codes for CASSPGQPSYGYTF.

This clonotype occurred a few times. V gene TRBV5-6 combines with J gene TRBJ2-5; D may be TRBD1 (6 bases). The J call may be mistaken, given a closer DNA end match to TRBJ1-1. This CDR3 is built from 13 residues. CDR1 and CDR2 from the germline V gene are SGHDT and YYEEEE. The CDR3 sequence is CASSPLGGTEAFF. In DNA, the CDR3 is TGTGCCAGCAGCCCGCTGGGGGGCACCGAAGCTTTCTTT.

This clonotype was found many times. CDR3: CSAREDRGHTGELFF. CDR3 sequence (DNA): TGCAGTGCTAGGGAGGACAGGGGACACACCGGGGAGCTGTTTTTT. V usage is TRBV20-1 and J usage is TRBJ2-2, with 9 bases fitting TRBD1. Germline V gene lookup returns CDR1 DFQATT and CDR2 SNEGSKA (reference sequence). The CDR3 totals 15 residues. J gave up 3 bases and V 3 bases, and 5 bases lay outside the gene matches.

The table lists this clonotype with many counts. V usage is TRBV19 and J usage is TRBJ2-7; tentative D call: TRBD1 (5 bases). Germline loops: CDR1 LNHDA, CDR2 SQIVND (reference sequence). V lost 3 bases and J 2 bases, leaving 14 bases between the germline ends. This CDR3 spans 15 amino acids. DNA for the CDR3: TGTGCCAGTAGTATCAACCTACAGGTCCCCTACGAGCAGTACTTC. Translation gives CASSINLQVPYEQYF.

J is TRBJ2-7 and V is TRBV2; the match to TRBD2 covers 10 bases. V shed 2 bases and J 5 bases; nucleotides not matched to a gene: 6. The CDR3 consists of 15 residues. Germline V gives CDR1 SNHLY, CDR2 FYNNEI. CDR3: CASSERAGGPHEQYF. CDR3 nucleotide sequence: TGTGCCAGCAGTGAACGAGCGGGAGGGCCACACGAGCAGTACTTC.

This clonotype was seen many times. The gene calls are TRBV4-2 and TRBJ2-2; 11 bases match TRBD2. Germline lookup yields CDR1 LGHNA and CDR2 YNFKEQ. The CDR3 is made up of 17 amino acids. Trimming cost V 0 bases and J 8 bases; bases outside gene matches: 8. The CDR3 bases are TGTGCCAGCAGCCAAGACTTAGCGGGAGGGCCTTGGGGGGAGCTGTTTTTT. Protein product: CASSQDLAGGPWGELFF.

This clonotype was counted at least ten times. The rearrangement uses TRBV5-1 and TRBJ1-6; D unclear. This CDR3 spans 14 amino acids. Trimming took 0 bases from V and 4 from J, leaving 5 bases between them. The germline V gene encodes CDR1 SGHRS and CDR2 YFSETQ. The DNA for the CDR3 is TGCGCCAGCAGCTTGGCAGTTTATAATTCACCCCTCCACTTT. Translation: CASSLAVYNSPLHF. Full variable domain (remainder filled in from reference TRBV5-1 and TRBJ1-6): KAGVTQTPRYLIKTRGQQVTLSCSPISGHRSVSWYQQTPGQGLQFLFEYFSETQRNKGNFPGRFSGRQFSNSRSEMNVSTLELGDSALYLCASSLAVYNSPLHFGNGTRLTVT.

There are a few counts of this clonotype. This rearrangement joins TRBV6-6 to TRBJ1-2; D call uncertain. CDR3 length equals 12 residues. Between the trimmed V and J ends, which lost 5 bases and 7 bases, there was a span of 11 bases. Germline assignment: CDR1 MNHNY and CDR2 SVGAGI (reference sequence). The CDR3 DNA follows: TGTGCCAGCAGTCCCCGGGCCTTTGGCTACACCTTC. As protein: CASSPRAFGYTF.